One and the same sample provided the 25 T cell receptor beta chains below, sequenced in a study of cytomegalovirus exposure and HLA in healthy donors. Primers included in the PCR were 60 Vbeta and 13 Jbeta primers. The data were produced by immunoSEQ multiplex PCR, yet TCRdb's version contains in-frame clones alone and is incomplete. The table records tens of thousands of clones, nearly 80% of them present only once. The sequenced sample was PBMCs. These receptors all come from a woman aged 40 to 55 in good health and CMV-seronegative.

The chain employs TRBV6-6 and TRBJ1-2; 7 nucleotides line up with TRBD1. Germline V gene lookup returns CDR1 MNHNY and CDR2 SVGAGI (reference sequence). With 5 bases clipped from V and 8 bases from J, the junction kept 8 bases outside the gene matches. The CDR3 covers 13 residues. The CDR3, as DNA: TGTGCCAGCAGTCCAACAGGGGATGGAGGCTACACCTTC. Its translation is CASSPTGDGGYTF.

The chain employs TRBV6-1 and TRBJ2-5; TRBD1 matches 10 bases. Germline CDR1 and CDR2: MNHNS and SASEGT. Trimming removed 4 bases from V and 7 bases from J; junction bases left unmatched: 3. The CDR3 is 13 residues long. CDR3 sequence reads: CASSGDRGRTQYF. Written as DNA, the CDR3 is TGTGCCAGCAGTGGGGACAGGGGTCGGACCCAGTACTTC.

The J gene is TRBJ2-7, the V gene TRBV6-5; the D gene is possibly TRBD2 (6 bases). The CDR3 extends over 15 amino acids. V lost 0 bases, J lost 3 bases, and 12 bases lay in between. Germline V gene lookup returns CDR1 MNHEY and CDR2 SVGAGI. In nucleotides, the CDR3 is TGTGCCAGCAGTTACTCCGCGGGGCAGGACTACGAGCAGTACTTC. Its protein product is CASSYSAGQDYEQYF.

The chain couples TRBV27 to TRBJ1-2; D possibly corresponds to TRBD1 (5 bases). Deletions cut 0 bases from V and 3 bases from J, with 20 bases between. Germline V gene data show CDR1 as MNHEY and CDR2 as SMNVEV (reference sequence). The length of the CDR3 is 18 residues. The CDR3 DNA is TGTGCCAGCAGTTTATCGGTTGAGGGGCAAGGGAGGCACTATGGCTACACCTTC. It specifies CASSLSVEGQGRHYGYTF.

This sequence joins TRBV29-1 and TRBJ2-3, with 7 bases matching TRBD1. Germline CDR1 is SQVTM and CDR2 is ANQGSEA. J gave up 3 bases and V 3 bases, and 3 bases lay outside the gene matches. The CDR3 has 13 amino acids. CDR3 coding DNA: TGCAGCGTTGATGGGACAGTGACAGATACGCAGTATTTT. Encoded protein: CSVDGTVTDTQYF.

This chain connects TRBV29-1 to TRBJ1-2, with TRBD1 matching 8 bases. Germline assignment: CDR1 SQVTM and CDR2 ANQGSEA. The CDR3 is 14 amino acids. V lost 1 base, J lost 8 bases, and 9 bases stayed unmatched. CDR3 DNA sequence: TGCAGCGTTGAAGTCGCACAGGGGGAGCGGGGCTACACCTTC. Translation gives CSVEVAQGERGYTF.

This clone was seen once. J is TRBJ2-3 and V is TRBV9; TRBD1 agrees at 8 bases. The CDR3 spans 16 residues. Per germline, CDR1 SGDLS and CDR2 YYNGEE. J lost 4 bases, V lost 0 bases, and 7 bases had no gene match. The CDR3: CASSVDGRGLADTQYF. Written as DNA, the CDR3 is TGTGCCAGCAGCGTAGACGGCAGGGGGCTTGCAGATACGCAGTATTTT.

This chain links TRBV30 with TRBJ1-4; D not resolved. The CDR3 length is 13 residues. Trimming shortened V by 5 bases and J by 0 bases, and 7 bases separated the two germline ends. In germline, CDR1 is GTSNPN, CDR2 SVGIG (reference sequence). For the CDR3, the DNA is TGTGCCTGGGGAGGTGCAACTAATGAAAAACTGTTTTTT. Translated: CAWGGATNEKLFF. Full variable domain (outside the CDR3, taken from reference TRBV30 and TRBJ1-4): SQTIHQWPATLVQPVGSPLSLECTVEGTSNPNLYWYRQAAGRGLQLLFYSVGIGQISSEVPQNLSASRPQDRQFILSSKKLLLSDSGFYLCAWGGATNEKLFFGSGTQLSVL.

The chain employs TRBV5-4 and TRBJ2-3, with D uncertain. V was cut by 4 bases and J by 4 bases, with 16 bases left in between. Germline CDR1 and CDR2: SGHNT and YYREEE (reference sequence). The CDR3 has 15 amino acids. Written as DNA, the CDR3 is TGTGCCAGCAGCCCCCCGACGGTTCTAGCAGATACGCAGTATTTT. Its protein product is CASSPPTVLADTQYF.

This clone was picked up a small number of times. The J gene is TRBJ1-5, the V gene TRBV29-1; the D gene is possibly TRBD1 (6 bases). From germline, CDR1 is SQVTM and CDR2 ANQGSEA. Trimming took off 4 bases at V and 6 bases at J, with 13 bases between the two ends. CDR3 length: 13 amino acids. Here the CDR3 DNA reads TGCAGCGTTGCACAGGGATGGGGTCAGCCCCAGCATTTT. Amino acids: CSVAQGWGQPQHF.

This chain links TRBV27 with TRBJ2-1; 15 bases agree with TRBD2. The CDR3 runs to 17 residues. CDR1 MNHEY and CDR2 SMNVEV come from the germline V gene (reference sequence). Trimming took 5 bases from V and 3 from J; bases not matched to a gene: 5. CDR3 region: CASSPRTSGRDYNEQFF. CDR3 nucleotide sequence: TGTGCCAGCAGTCCCCGGACTAGCGGGAGGGACTACAATGAGCAGTTCTTC.

This clone has a single count. Sequence at one end of the junction differs from germline and may be a read error. This sequence joins TRBV29-1 and TRBJ2-1, with D possibly matching TRBD2 (6 bases). Germline V gene sequence: CDR1 SQVTM, CDR2 ANQGSEA. The CDR3 totals 15 residues. The CDR3 DNA reads as TGCAGCGTTGAAGATCTCGCTAGCGCCTACAATGAGCGGTTCTTC. This translates into CSVEDLASAYNERFF.

The rearrangement uses TRBV7-2 and TRBJ1-2; D perhaps matches TRBD1 (5 bases). Germline V gene lookup returns CDR1 SGHTA and CDR2 FQGNSA. The V end lost 0 bases, the J end lost 0 bases, and 8 bases lay between the germline ends. CDR3 length: 15 amino acids. The CDR3 DNA is TGTGCCAGCAGCTTAGCGCTCAGGGCTAACTATGGCTACACCTTC. Translated, it gives CASSLALRANYGYTF.

The chain is built from TRBV7-2 and TRBJ2-7, with 13 bases aligning to TRBD2. Germline CDR1 SGHTA, CDR2 FQGNSA. This CDR3 region has 14 residues. V lost 5 bases, J lost 6 bases, and 4 bases stayed unmatched. The CDR3 spells CASSKTSGRSEQYF. The DNA for the CDR3 is TGTGCCAGCAGCAAGACTAGCGGGAGGAGCGAGCAGTACTTC.

The rearrangement joins TRBV5-6 to TRBJ1-1; 7 bases are shared with TRBD1. CDR1 and CDR2 from the germline V gene are SGHDT and YYEEEE. With 4 bases clipped from V and 3 bases from J, the junction kept 3 bases outside the gene matches. The CDR3 covers 13 residues. The DNA for the CDR3 is TGTGCCAGCAGCGGAACAGGGGACACTGAAGCTTTCTTT. This sequence encodes CASSGTGDTEAFF. The whole variable domain, remainder taken from reference TRBV5-6 and TRBJ1-1, is DAGVTQSPTHLIKTRGQQVTLRCSPKSGHDTVSWYQQALGQGPQFIFQYYEEEERQRGNFPDRFSGHQFPNYSSELNVNALLLGDSALYLCASSGTGDTEAFFGQGTRLTVV.

The rearrangement links TRBV28 to TRBJ2-7; TRBD2 aligns across 8 bases. With V trimmed by 1 base and J by 1 base, 3 bases remained unmatched. The CDR3 totals 15 residues. Germline V gives CDR1 MDHEN, CDR2 SYDVKM. The DNA for the CDR3 is TGTGCCAGCAGTTTATTCCAGCGGGAGTCCTACGAGCAGTACTTC. It encodes CASSLFQRESYEQYF.

J is TRBJ2-6 and V is TRBV5-4; tentative D call: TRBD1 (6 bases). Germline V gene sequence: CDR1 SGHNT, CDR2 YYREEE (reference sequence). The CDR3 has 16 residues. With 7 bases removed from V and 0 bases from J, the gap between germline ends came to 14 bases. The CDR3 loop reads CASLTQGRSGANVLTF. The CDR3 region has the DNA TGTGCCAGCTTAACGCAGGGGCGCTCTGGGGCCAACGTCCTGACTTTC.

The chain carries TRBV5-5 and TRBJ1-5; TRBD1 aligns across 9 bases. Germline CDR1 SGHKS, CDR2 YYEKEE (reference sequence). The CDR3 covers 16 residues. The J segment lost 6 bases and the V segment lost 4 bases, leaving 11 bases of the junction unmatched. CDR3 loop: CASSPGAGQGGQPQHF. Written as DNA, the CDR3 is TGTGCCAGCAGCCCCGGAGCGGGACAGGGAGGTCAGCCCCAGCATTTT.

In DNA form, the CDR3 reads TGTGCCAGCAGTGGCGGGGGAAGAGGCACAGATACGCAGTATTTT. Its translation: CASSGGGRGTDTQYF. The chain couples TRBV6-4 to TRBJ2-3; 7 positions agree with TRBD2. The V gene end was trimmed by 4 bases and the J gene end by 1 base; junction bases not matched to a gene: 5. There are 15 residues in the CDR3. Germline V gives CDR1 MRHNA, CDR2 SNTAGT.

The chain joins TRBV28 to TRBJ1-2; D gene uncertain. The CDR3 loop spans 14 amino acids. The V gene lost 2 bases and the J gene lost 4 bases, with 11 bases spanning the gap. The germline V gene has CDR1 MDHEN and CDR2 SYDVKM. The CDR3 spells CASSLPFGVYGYTF. DNA for the CDR3: TGTGCCAGCAGTTTACCCTTCGGGGTCTATGGCTACACCTTC.

This clone has only a few counts. This chain uses TRBV7-2 with TRBJ2-1; no clear D gene. Germline CDR1 is SGHTA and CDR2 is FQGNSA. V was trimmed by 5 bases and J by 4 bases, leaving 3 bases between them. The CDR3 spans 11 residues. The CDR3 DNA sequence: TGTGCCAGCAGCCCATACAATGAGCAGTTCTTC. Protein: CASSPYNEQFF.

CDR3 coding DNA: TGTGCCAGCAGTCCCCTGGGGCAGGGAAGCCCTCGGGTATTCTTC. Translating gives CASSPLGQGSPRVFF. V is TRBV6-5 and J is TRBJ2-1; TRBD1 might be the D (5 bases). The germline gives CDR1 MNHEY, CDR2 SVGAGI. The CDR3 covers 15 residues. Trimming removed 5 bases at V and 16 bases at J, with 27 bases between.

The chain is built from TRBV5-3 and TRBJ1-6; no clear D. TRBV5-3 is placed among ORFs of uncertain function. V was clipped by 4 bases and J by 9 bases, with 20 bases between them. The CDR3 extends over 16 amino acids. The CDR3 DNA is TGTGCCAGAAGCCTACCCCGTACTGAGGCGGGTTCACCCCTCCACTTT. It encodes CARSLPRTEAGSPLHF.

The chain combines TRBV6-1 with TRBJ1-3, with D possibly TRBD1 on 6 matching bases. With 4 bases removed from V and 0 bases from J, the gap between germline ends came to 10 bases. Germline-derived CDR1 and CDR2 are MNHNS and SASEGT. This CDR3 comprises 15 residues. The CDR3 DNA reads TGTGCCAGCAGTGGGGGGCCGGGCTCTGGAAACACCATATATTTT. Protein sequence: CASSGGPGSGNTIYF.

For the CDR3, the DNA is TGCGCCAGCAGCTCAACAGGGTCTGTGGAGACCCAGTACTTC. This gives the protein CASSSTGSVETQYF. The rearrangement joins TRBV5-1 to TRBJ2-5; tentatively, D is TRBD1 (6 bases). The CDR3 consists of 14 residues. V gave up 3 bases and J gave up 5 bases, with 14 bases separating them. Germline V lookup: CDR1 SGHRS, CDR2 YFSETQ.